Each of the 14 T cell receptor beta chains below was sequenced from the same sample in a study of blood T cell repertoires in COVID-19. Sequencing was performed with immunoSEQ multiplex PCR; in TCRdb, only in-frame clones are kept and a portion is missing. The sample records about 170,000 clones, roughly 80% being singletons. Sequencing was carried out using PBMCs or T cells enriched from blood (not recorded which). The receptors come from a woman between 45 and 65 years old who had recovered from COVID-19.

The chain carries TRBV9 and TRBJ2-3; 10 nucleotides align to TRBD2. The CDR3 length is 18 residues. The trim removed 0 bases at V and 2 bases at J, leaving 9 bases unmatched. Germline V gene sequence: CDR1 SGDLS, CDR2 YYNGEE. As DNA, the CDR3 is TGTGCCAGCAGCGTAGCTCACTCTAGCGGGGGCAACACAGATACGCAGTATTTT. Protein sequence: CASSVAHSSGGNTDTQYF.

The chain is built from TRBV24-1 and TRBJ2-5, with D maybe TRBD1 (6 bases). This CDR3 comprises 14 residues. Between the trimmed V and J ends, which lost 2 bases and 3 bases, there was a span of 9 bases. CDR1 is KGHDR and CDR2 is SFDVKD in the germline V gene. The CDR3 here is CATSDSGVKETQYF. The CDR3 DNA reads as TGTGCCACCAGTGATTCAGGGGTCAAAGAGACCCAGTACTTC.

The V call is TRBV11-2, the J call TRBJ2-1; D perhaps matches TRBD2 (6 bases). CDR3 length equals 14 residues. Trimming removed 4 bases from V and 3 bases from J, with 10 bases in between. Looked up from germline, CDR1 is SGHAT and CDR2 is FQNNGV. The DNA for the CDR3 is TGTGCCAGCAGCTCACGGGACTTCTACAATGAGCAGTTCTTC. Amino acid sequence: CASSSRDFYNEQFF.

This clone was detected a few times. The chain is built from TRBV7-3 and TRBJ1-5, with 7 bases that match TRBD1. From germline, CDR1 is SGHTA and CDR2 FQGTGA. The V segment lost 5 bases and the J segment 4 bases; nucleotides outside the gene matches: 5. The CDR3 is 14 residues long. The CDR3 here is CASSINRGNQPQHF. The CDR3 DNA is TGTGCCAGCAGCATCAACAGGGGTAATCAGCCCCAGCATTTT.

The rearrangement joins TRBV5-6 to TRBJ2-2, with 7 bases lining up with TRBD1. J was trimmed by 1 base and V by 4 bases; bases with no gene match: 4. Germline V gene sequence: CDR1 SGHDT, CDR2 YYEEEE. This CDR3 is built from 15 residues. The CDR3 loop reads CASSQGDRNTGELFF. In nucleotides, the CDR3 is TGTGCCAGCAGCCAAGGGGACAGGAACACCGGGGAGCTGTTTTTT.

The chain joins TRBV2 to TRBJ1-4; tentative D call: TRBD1 (5 bases). The CDR3 totals 13 residues. Between the trimmed V and J ends, which lost 6 bases and 11 bases, there was a span of 16 bases. Germline assignment: CDR1 SNHLY and CDR2 FYNNEI. The CDR3 sequence: CASREWTEGKLFF. The CDR3 region has the DNA TGTGCCAGCAGAGAATGGACGGAGGGGAAACTGTTTTTT.

The chain has TRBV2 and TRBJ1-5; a weak D match, TRBD1 (5 bases). The length of the CDR3 is 14 residues. Germline-derived CDR1 and CDR2 are SNHLY and FYNNEI. The V gene lost 1 base and the J gene lost 7 bases, with 11 bases spanning the gap. This chain's CDR3 is CASSEEAGPQPQHF. The CDR3 nucleotides read TGTGCCAGCAGTGAAGAGGCAGGGCCCCAGCCCCAGCATTTT.

The V gene is TRBV4-1, the J gene TRBJ2-1; TRBD1 is a possible D gene (6 bases). V lost 4 bases to trimming and J lost 2 bases, with 12 bases between them. The CDR3 spans 15 residues. The V gene's germline CDR1 is MGHRA and CDR2 YSYEKL. This chain's CDR3 is CASSPDRQTYNEQFF. The CDR3 DNA is TGCGCCAGCAGCCCCGACAGGCAAACCTACAATGAGCAGTTCTTC.

The rearrangement uses TRBV27 and TRBJ2-5; D is perhaps TRBD1 (6 bases). V was pared by 3 bases and J by 5 bases, with 16 bases between. This CDR3 is built from 15 residues. Germline V gene lookup returns CDR1 MNHEY and CDR2 SMNVEV (reference sequence). The CDR3 spells CASSFEPHRVETQYF. CDR3 in DNA: TGTGCCAGCAGTTTTGAACCCCACAGGGTTGAGACCCAGTACTTC.

The V call is TRBV12-5, the J call TRBJ2-7; D call uncertain. Germline CDR1 and CDR2: LGHNT and FRNRAP. Trimming removed 6 bases at V and 6 bases at J, with 3 bases between. The CDR3 contains 9 residues. The CDR3 spells CASGREQYV. The CDR3, as DNA: TGTGCTAGTGGGCGCGAGCAGTACGTC.

V is TRBV30 and J is TRBJ1-4; D is undetermined. Germline V gene data show CDR1 as GTSNPN and CDR2 as SVGIG (reference sequence). Trimming took 2 bases from V and 7 from J, leaving 14 bases between them. This CDR3 comprises 14 residues. The CDR3 protein is CAWSPGGISEKLFF. The CDR3 nucleotides read TGTGCCTGGAGTCCGGGCGGGATAAGTGAAAAACTGTTTTTT.

V usage is TRBV19 and J usage is TRBJ1-5; D call uncertain. Germline CDR1 and CDR2: LNHDA and SQIVND (reference sequence). Deletions cut 4 bases from V and 1 base from J, with 14 bases between. The CDR3 length is 16 residues. CDR3 region: CASSTLSVGSNQPQHF. CDR3 sequence (DNA): TGTGCCAGTAGTACTCTCTCCGTCGGGAGCAATCAGCCCCAGCATTTT.

J is TRBJ1-4 and V is TRBV18, with 9 positions matching TRBD1. J lost 2 bases, V lost 3 bases, and 4 bases had no gene match. The CDR3 sequence is 16 residues long. Germline V gene data show CDR1 as KGHSH and CDR2 as LQKENI. This CDR3 is CASSPPGQGTNEKLFF. The CDR3 DNA is TGTGCCAGCTCACCCCCGGGACAGGGCACTAATGAAAAACTGTTTTTT.

CDR3 sequence reads: CASSPGQGSNYGYTF. CDR3 nucleotides: TGTGCCAGCTCACCGGGACAGGGCTCTAACTATGGCTACACCTTC. The rearrangement uses TRBV18 and TRBJ1-2; 9 bases are a match to TRBD1. Per germline, CDR1 KGHSH and CDR2 LQKENI. J gave up 0 bases and V 3 bases, and 2 bases lay outside the gene matches. This CDR3 is built from 15 residues.